This T cell receptor (beta chain) was obtained from a study of blood T cell repertoires in COVID-19. The germline V and J ends were trimmed by 2 bases and 0 bases, with 9 bases remaining between them. The CDR3 totals 15 residues. Germline V gene data show CDR1 as SGDLS and CDR2 as YYNGEE. Measured with immunoSEQ multiplex PCR; TCRdb has only the in-frame clones, and not every one. The sample contains some 530,000 clones, about 88% of which appear only once. Turning to this clone: Other DNA sequences in this sample translate to the same CDR3.

Participants, about 18 to 95 years old, spanned 24 US areas. The sequencing input was PBMCs or T cells enriched from blood (not recorded which). The chain recombines TRBV9 with TRBJ1-5, with a weak D call TRBD1 (5 bases). This receptor was taken from a woman aged 55-70 years who had recovered from COVID-19. The CDR3 protein is CASSVGGNSNQPQHF. Here the CDR3 DNA reads TGTGCCAGCAGCGTGGGGGGTAATAGCAATCAGCCCCAGCATTTT.